This T cell receptor beta chain was documented in a study of beta chain features in type 1 diabetes. Every isolated RNA sample was fully reverse transcribed, so sequencing captured expressed TCRB transcripts. Produced via immunoSEQ multiplex PCR; TCRdb's table is partial and in-frame only. The sample gives 240,000 or so clones, over 65% of which show up once; 0.053% is in the top ten. CDR3 length: 14 amino acids. CDR1 SGHNT and CDR2 YYREEE come from the germline V gene (reference sequence). The V end lost 1 base, the J end lost 5 bases, and 12 bases lay between the germline ends. The V call is TRBV5-4, the J call TRBJ1-2; possibly TRBD1 for D (6 bases). The receptor was derived from a man in his thirties or forties in good health. Specimen: naive CD4+ T cells from blood. Here the CDR3 DNA reads TGTGCCAGCAGCTTGAAGGACAGTATTTATGGCTACACCTTC. Amino acids: CASSLKDSIYGYTF.